This record concerns one T cell receptor (beta chain) sequence. Its antigen is unknown. MiXCR, applied by TCRdb to the reads, yields one record per CDR3 protein. The repertoire includes fewer than 25,000 distinct CDR3 sequences, less than 60% of them detected once, and 4.8% sits in the top ten. This specimen belongs to a study of type 1 regulatory T cells. Study as a whole: This in vitro CD4 product, T-allo10, is enriched for Tr1 cells and alloantigen-specific.

The CDR3 has 14 amino acids. V gave up 2 bases and J gave up 0 bases, with 5 bases separating them. From germline, CDR1 is SEHNR and CDR2 FQNEAQ (reference sequence). The sequenced material came from cultured T cells, either the whole culture or a sorted T cell fraction (not recorded which). This receptor was identified in a human donor in good health. This chain connects TRBV7-9 to TRBJ1-5; the D is unclear. The CDR3 bases are TGTGCCAGCAGCTTAATCAATAGCAATCAGCCCCAGCATTTT. This sequence encodes CASSLINSNQPQHF.